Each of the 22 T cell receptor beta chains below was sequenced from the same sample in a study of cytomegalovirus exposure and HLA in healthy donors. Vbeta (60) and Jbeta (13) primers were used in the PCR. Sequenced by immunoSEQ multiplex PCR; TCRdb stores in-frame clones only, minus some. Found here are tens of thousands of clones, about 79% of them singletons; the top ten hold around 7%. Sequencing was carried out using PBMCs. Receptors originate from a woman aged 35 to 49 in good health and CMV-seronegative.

The CDR3 bases are TGCGCCAGCAGTGAGGGACACAGGAGTCGCACCGGGGAGCTGTTTTTT. Translating gives CASSEGHRSRTGELFF. The V gene is TRBV10-1, the J gene TRBJ2-2; a weak D match, TRBD1 (5 bases). The CDR3 runs to 16 residues. The V end lost 2 bases, the J end lost 4 bases, and 14 bases lay between the germline ends. Germline V gene lookup returns CDR1 WNHNN and CDR2 SYGVQD (reference sequence).

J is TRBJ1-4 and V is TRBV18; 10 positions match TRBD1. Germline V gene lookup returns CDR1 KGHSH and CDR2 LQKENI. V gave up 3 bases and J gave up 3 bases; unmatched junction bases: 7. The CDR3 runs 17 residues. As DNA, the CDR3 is TGTGCCAGCTCACCGTCCCGGGACAGGGGTTCTAATGAAAAACTGTTTTTT. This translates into CASSPSRDRGSNEKLFF.

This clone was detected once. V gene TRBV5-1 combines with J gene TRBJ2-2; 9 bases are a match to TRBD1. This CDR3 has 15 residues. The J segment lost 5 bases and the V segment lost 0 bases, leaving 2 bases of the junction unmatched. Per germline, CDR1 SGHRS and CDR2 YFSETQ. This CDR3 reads CASSLDRGPTGELFF. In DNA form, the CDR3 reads TGCGCCAGCAGCTTGGACAGGGGGCCTACCGGGGAGCTGTTTTTT.

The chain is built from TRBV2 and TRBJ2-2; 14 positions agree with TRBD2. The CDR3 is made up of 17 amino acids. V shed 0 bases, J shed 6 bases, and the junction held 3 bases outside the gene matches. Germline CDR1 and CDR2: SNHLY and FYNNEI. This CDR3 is CASSEAEGLAGAGELFF. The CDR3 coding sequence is TGTGCCAGCAGTGAAGCGGAGGGACTAGCGGGAGCCGGGGAGCTGTTTTTT.

This CDR3 reads CASSLRRGNQPQHF. The CDR3 DNA is TGTGCCAGTAGTTTACGACGGGGGAATCAGCCCCAGCATTTT. J is TRBJ1-5 and V is TRBV19, with D tentatively TRBD1 (5 bases). V was pared by 5 bases and J by 4 bases, with 12 bases between. The CDR3 consists of 14 residues. In germline, CDR1 is LNHDA, CDR2 SQIVND (reference sequence). Full variable domain (missing parts from reference TRBV19 and TRBJ1-5): DGGITQSPKYLFRKEGQNVTLSCEQNLNHDAMYWYRQDPGQGLRLIYYSQIVNDFQKGDIAEGYSVSREKKESFPLTVTSAQKNPTAFYLCASSLRRGNQPQHFGDGTRLSIL.

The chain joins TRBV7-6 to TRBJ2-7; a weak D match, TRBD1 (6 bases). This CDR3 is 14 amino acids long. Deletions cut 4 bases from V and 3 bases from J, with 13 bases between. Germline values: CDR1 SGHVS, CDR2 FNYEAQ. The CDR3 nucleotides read TGTGCCAGCAGCTCTTCTCAGGGGAACTACGAGCAGTACTTC. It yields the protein CASSSSQGNYEQYF.

The CDR3 DNA is TGTGCCACCAGCAGGGGCAGTTCCTACGAGCAGTACTTC. Its translation: CATSRGSSYEQYF. This chain connects TRBV15 to TRBJ2-7; D uncertain. This CDR3 is built from 13 residues. Germline V gene lookup returns CDR1 LNHNV and CDR2 YYDKDF (reference sequence). The V and J ends lost 3 bases and 1 base respectively, with 7 bases between them.

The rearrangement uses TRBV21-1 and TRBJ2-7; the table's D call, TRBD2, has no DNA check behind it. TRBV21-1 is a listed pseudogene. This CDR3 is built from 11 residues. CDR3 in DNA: TGTGCCAGCAGCAAACCGGACGAGCAGTACTTC. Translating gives CASSKPDEQYF.

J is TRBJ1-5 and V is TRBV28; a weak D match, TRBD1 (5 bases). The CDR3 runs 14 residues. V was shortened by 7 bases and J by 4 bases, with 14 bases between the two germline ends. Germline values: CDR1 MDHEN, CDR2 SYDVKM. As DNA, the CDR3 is TGTGCCAGCAATCGTGTGGAGGGGAATCAGCCCCAGCATTTT. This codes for CASNRVEGNQPQHF.

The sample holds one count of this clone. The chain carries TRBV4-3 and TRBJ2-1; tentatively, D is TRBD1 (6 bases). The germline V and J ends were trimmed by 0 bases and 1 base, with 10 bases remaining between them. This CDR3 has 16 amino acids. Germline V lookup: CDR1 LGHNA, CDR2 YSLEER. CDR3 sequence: CASSQDWDTSYNEQFF. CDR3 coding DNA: TGCGCCAGCAGCCAAGATTGGGACACTTCCTACAATGAGCAGTTCTTC.

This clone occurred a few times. The DNA of the CDR3 is TGTGCCAGCAGGTTTGGACCGACAGGGGGCGAGCAGTACTTC. Residues: CASRFGPTGGEQYF. V usage is TRBV2 and J usage is TRBJ2-7; 9 bases agree with TRBD1. After removal of 6 bases from V and 6 bases from J, the junction contained 9 bases not matched to a gene. Germline V gives CDR1 SNHLY, CDR2 FYNNEI. This CDR3 region has 14 residues.

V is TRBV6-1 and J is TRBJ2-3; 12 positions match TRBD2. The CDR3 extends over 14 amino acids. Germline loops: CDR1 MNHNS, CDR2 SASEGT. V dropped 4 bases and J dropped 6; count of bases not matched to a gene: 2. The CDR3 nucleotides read TGTGCCAGCAGTGGGACTAGCGGGAAGGATACGCAGTATTTT. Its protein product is CASSGTSGKDTQYF.

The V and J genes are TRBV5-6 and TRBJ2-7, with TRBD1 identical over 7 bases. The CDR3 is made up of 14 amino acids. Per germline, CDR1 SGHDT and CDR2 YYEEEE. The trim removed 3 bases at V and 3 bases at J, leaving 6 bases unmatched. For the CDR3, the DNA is TGTGCCAGCAGCTGGACAGGTCCAAGCTACGAGCAGTACTTC. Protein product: CASSWTGPSYEQYF.

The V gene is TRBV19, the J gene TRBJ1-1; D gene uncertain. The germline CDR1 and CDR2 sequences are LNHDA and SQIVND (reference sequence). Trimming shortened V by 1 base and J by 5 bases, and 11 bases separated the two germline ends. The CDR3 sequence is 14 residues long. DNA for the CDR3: TGTGCCAGTAGTATAGCAATAGTTGTGACTGAAGCTTTCTTT. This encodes CASSIAIVVTEAFF.

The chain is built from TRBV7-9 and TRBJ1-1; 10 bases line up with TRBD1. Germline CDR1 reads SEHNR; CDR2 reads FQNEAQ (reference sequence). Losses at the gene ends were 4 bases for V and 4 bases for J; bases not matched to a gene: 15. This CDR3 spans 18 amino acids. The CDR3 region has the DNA TGTGCCAGCAGCTCCCTCGGTAAGACAGGGGGCGCGGGCACTGAAGCTTTCTTT. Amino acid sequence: CASSSLGKTGGAGTEAFF.

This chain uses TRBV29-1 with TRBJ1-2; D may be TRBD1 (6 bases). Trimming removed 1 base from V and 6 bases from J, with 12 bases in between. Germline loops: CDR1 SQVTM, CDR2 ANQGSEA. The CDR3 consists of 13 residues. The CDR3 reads CSVEGGHSNGYTF. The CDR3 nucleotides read TGCAGCGTTGAAGGGGGGCACTCGAATGGCTACACCTTC.

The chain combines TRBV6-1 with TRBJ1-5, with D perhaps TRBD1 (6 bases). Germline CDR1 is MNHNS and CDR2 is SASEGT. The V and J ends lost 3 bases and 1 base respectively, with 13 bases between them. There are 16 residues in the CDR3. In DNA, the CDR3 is TGTGCCAGCAGTGATTTACAGGGACACAGCAATCAGCCCCAGCATTTT. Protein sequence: CASSDLQGHSNQPQHF.

In nucleotides, the CDR3 is TGTGCCAGCAGCGCTAGCGGGGGGAGCTCAACTGAGCAGTTCTTC. Translating it yields CASSASGGSSTEQFF. The V call is TRBV7-3, the J call TRBJ2-1, with TRBD2 matching 11 bases. The CDR3 has 15 residues. The V segment lost 5 bases and the J segment 9 bases; nucleotides outside the gene matches: 9. The germline CDR1 and CDR2 sequences are SGHTA and FQGTGA.

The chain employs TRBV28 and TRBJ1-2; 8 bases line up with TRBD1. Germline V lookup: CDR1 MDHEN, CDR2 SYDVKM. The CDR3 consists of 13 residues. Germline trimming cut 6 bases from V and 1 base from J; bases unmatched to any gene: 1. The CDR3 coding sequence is TGTGCCAGCAGCGACAGGGGTAACTATGGCTACACCTTC. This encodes CASSDRGNYGYTF.

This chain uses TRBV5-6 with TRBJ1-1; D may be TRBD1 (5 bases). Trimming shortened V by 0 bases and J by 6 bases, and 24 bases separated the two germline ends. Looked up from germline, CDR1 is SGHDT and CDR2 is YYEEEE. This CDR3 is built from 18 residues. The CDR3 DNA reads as TGTGCCAGCAGCTTGGTTACCGTCTCAGGGAGGAGGTATCCTGAAGCTTTCTTT. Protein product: CASSLVTVSGRRYPEAFF.

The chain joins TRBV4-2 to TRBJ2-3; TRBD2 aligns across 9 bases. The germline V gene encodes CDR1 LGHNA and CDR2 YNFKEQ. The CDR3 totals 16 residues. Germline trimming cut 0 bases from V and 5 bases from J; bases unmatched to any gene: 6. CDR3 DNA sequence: TGTGCCAGCAGCCAAGAAAAACTAGCGGGTCAAGATACGCAGTATTTT. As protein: CASSQEKLAGQDTQYF.

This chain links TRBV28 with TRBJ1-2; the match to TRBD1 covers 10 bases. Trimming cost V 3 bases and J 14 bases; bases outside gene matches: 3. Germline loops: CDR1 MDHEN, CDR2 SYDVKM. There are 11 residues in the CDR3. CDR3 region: CASSLDRGRTF. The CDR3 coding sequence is TGTGCCAGCAGTTTGGACAGGGGGAGGACCTTC.